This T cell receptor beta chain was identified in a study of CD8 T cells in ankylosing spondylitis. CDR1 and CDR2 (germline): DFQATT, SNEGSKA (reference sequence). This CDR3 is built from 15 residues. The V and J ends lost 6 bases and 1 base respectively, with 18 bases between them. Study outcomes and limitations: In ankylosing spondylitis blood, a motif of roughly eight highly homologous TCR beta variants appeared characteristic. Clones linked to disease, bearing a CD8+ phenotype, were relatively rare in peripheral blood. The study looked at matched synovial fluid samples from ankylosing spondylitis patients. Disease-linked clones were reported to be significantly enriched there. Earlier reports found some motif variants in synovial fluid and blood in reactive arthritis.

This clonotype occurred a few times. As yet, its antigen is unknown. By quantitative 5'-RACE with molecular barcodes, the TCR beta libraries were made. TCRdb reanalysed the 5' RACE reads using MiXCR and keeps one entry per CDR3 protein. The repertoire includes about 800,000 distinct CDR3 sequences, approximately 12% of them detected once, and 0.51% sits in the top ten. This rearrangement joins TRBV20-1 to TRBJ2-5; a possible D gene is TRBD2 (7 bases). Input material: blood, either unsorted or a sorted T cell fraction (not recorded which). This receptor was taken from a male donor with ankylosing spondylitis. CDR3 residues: CSAAPRGAFQETQYF. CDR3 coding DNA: TGCAGTGCAGCTCCACGGGGGGCCTTCCAAGAGACCCAGTACTTC.